Listed below are T cell receptor beta chains from one sample, sequenced in a study of CD8+CD57+ T cells in acquired aplastic anemia. A single record per CDR3 protein comes from TCRdb applying MiXCR to the reads. The data contain approximately 380,000 distinct CDR3 sequences, about two thirds of them singletons. The sample consisted of sorted CD4+, CD8+, or CD8+CD57+ T cells (not recorded which) from PBMCs. Receptors were obtained from a human donor in good health, serving as a control. CDR3s include the opening cysteine and the closing phenylalanine or tryptophan. The D gene is left open where the match is weak. Clone size, where shown, is once, few, many, or a class for clones that have expanded.

clone size	J gene	V gene	D gene	CDR3 protein	CDR3 DNA
many	TRBJ1-2	TRBV6-1	.	CASSRQVRGNYGYTF	TGTGCCAGCAGCCGACAGGTGCGGGGTAACTATGGCTACACCTTC
.	TRBJ2-3	TRBV15	.	CATSTGGRGTEQYF	TGTGCCACCAGCACAGGGGGGAGGGGGACTGAGCAGTATTTT
.	TRBJ1-2	TRBV2	.	CASSLQESGYTF	TGTGCCAGCAGTTTGCAGGAGTCTGGCTACACCTTC
few	TRBJ1-2	TRBV19	.	CASNRQVYSGNTF	TGTGCCAGTAACCGACAGGTCTACTCTGGAAACACCTTC
.	TRBJ2-1	TRBV20-1	.	CSARRPISPNEQFF	TGCAGTGCTAGAAGGCCAATCAGCCCCAATGAGCAGTTCTTC
.	TRBJ1-1	TRBV30	.	CAVGQMNTEAFF	TGTGCCGTCGGACAGATGAACACTGAAGCTTTCTTT
.	TRBJ2-3	TRBV5-1	TRBD1	CASSTTGVSPDTQYF	TGCGCCAGCAGCACTACAGGGGTTTCACCAGATACGCAGTATTTT
.	TRBJ2-5	TRBV5-1	TRBD1	CASSSRQGRETQYF	TGCGCCAGCAGCTCCCGACAGGGGAGGGAGACCCAGTACTTC
many	TRBJ2-6	TRBV2	TRBD1	CASSEQGAPGANVLTF	TGTGCCAGCAGTGAACAGGGGGCGCCTGGGGCCAACGTCCTGACTTTC
.	TRBJ1-2	TRBV20-1	.	CSARERAPNYGYTF	TGCAGTGCTAGAGAGAGGGCCCCCAACTATGGCTACACCTTC
.	TRBJ1-5	TRBV2	.	CASREKGPNQPQHF	TGTGCCAGCAGGGAGAAAGGACCCAATCAGCCCCAGCATTTT
.	TRBJ2-2	TRBV5-4	TRBD1	CASSLEPGQGGTGELFF	TGTGCCAGCAGCTTGGAACCGGGACAGGGAGGCACCGGGGAGCTGTTTTTT
.	TRBJ2-7	TRBV9	TRBD2	CASSVDGLAYGQYF	TGTGCCAGCAGCGTAGATGGACTAGCATACGGGCAGTACTTC
.	TRBJ2-3	TRBV20-1	TRBD2	CSARKAGGLDTQYF	TGCAGTGCTAGAAAAGCGGGGGGGCTGGATACGCAGTATTTT
few	TRBJ2-7	TRBV25-1	.	CASSDPEGLSYEQYF	TGTGCCAGCAGTGATCCCGAGGGGCTTAGCTACGAGCAGTACTTC
.	TRBJ1-6	TRBV4-3	.	CASSVDGLSLLHF	TGCGCCAGCAGCGTAGATGGCCTTTCACTCCTCCACTTT
.	TRBJ1-2	TRBV20-1	TRBD1	CSASGSGQGYGYAF	TGCAGTGCTAGCGGTTCCGGACAGGGGTATGGCTACGCCTTC
.	TRBJ2-5	TRBV7-2	TRBD1	CASSAAGGRNQPQF	TGTGCCAGCAGCGCCGCAGGGGGCCGCAATCAGCCCCAGTTC
.	TRBJ2-6	TRBV12-3/TRBV12-4	.	CASSAPGANVLTF	TGTGCCAGCAGTGCGCCTGGGGCCAACGTCCTGACTTTC
.	TRBJ2-5	TRBV7-2	.	CASSQVRLGATQYF	TGCGCCAGCAGCCAAGTCCGGCTAGGGGCGACCCAGTACTTC
.	TRBJ2-7	TRBV20-1	TRBD2	CIARRLAGRNEQYF	TGCATAGCGAGACGGCTAGCGGGAAGGAACGAGCAGTACTTC
many	TRBJ1-2	TRBV4-3	.	CASSQELSRAYGYTF	TGCGCCAGCAGCCAAGAGCTGTCACGGGCATATGGCTACACCTTC
.	TRBJ2-3	TRBV2	TRBD2	CASRGGLAGDTQYF	TGTGCCAGCAGGGGGGGACTAGCGGGAGATACGCAGTATTTT
many	TRBJ1-2	TRBV4-3	.	CASSQQGDYGYTF	TGCGCCAGCAGCCAGCAGGGAGACTATGGCTACACCTTC
.	TRBJ2-4	TRBV9	.	CASSFGELDIQYF	TGCGCCAGCAGCTTTGGGGAACTGGACATTCAGTACTTC
.	TRBJ2-1	TRBV29-1	.	CSVESIGAREQFF	TGCAGCGTTGAATCGATCGGCGCCCGGGAGCAGTTCTTC
.	TRBJ2-5	TRBV7-9	TRBD2	CASSPGLADAPQHF	TGTGCCAGCAGTCCAGGACTAGCGGATGCGCCCCAGCACTTC
.	TRBJ1-5	TRBV5-4	.	CAKSVRAGNSNQPQHF	TGTGCCAAGAGCGTAAGAGCGGGAAATAGCAATCAGCCCCAGCATTTT
.	TRBJ2-7	TRBV10-2	TRBD1	CASSQTNRGSYEQYF	TGCGCCAGCAGTCAGACAAACAGGGGATCCTACGAGCAGTACTTC
.	TRBJ2-5	TRBV7-7	.	CASSPQRFTGEQFQYF	TGTGCCAGCAGTCCTCAGCGATTCACCGGGGAGCAGTTTCAGTACTTC
.	TRBJ1-2	TRBV24-1	.	CATSDSSSGNGDTF	TGTGCCACCAGTGATTCCTCATCGGGGAATGGCGACACCTTC
few	TRBJ1-5	TRBV29-1	.	CSVGTGHSNQPQHF	TGCAGCGTTGGGACCGGCCATAGCAATCAGCCCCAGCATTTT
few	TRBJ1-6	TRBV15	TRBD1	CATSFGTGGNSPLHF	TGTGCCACCAGCTTCGGGACAGGGGGAAATTCACCCCTCCACTTT
.	TRBJ1-6	TRBV7-9	.	CASTGRRPSNSRQHF	TGTGCCAGCACGGGGAGGAGACCCAGTAATTCGCGCCAGCACTTT
.	TRBJ2-7	TRBV19	TRBD2	CASTRGLAGTSYEQYF	TGTGCCAGTACCAGAGGACTAGCGGGGACCTCCTACGAGCAGTACTTC
many	TRBJ2-7	TRBV5-4	.	CASSLGGISYEQYF	TGTGCCAGCAGCTTGGGAGGGATCTCCTACGAGCAGTACTTC
.	TRBJ1-3	TRBV7-4	.	CASSNHTADILIYF	TGTGCCAGCAGTAACCACACGGCAGACATCCTCATATATTTT
few	TRBJ1-5	TRBV15	.	CATSRVAANQPQHF	TGTGCCACCAGCAGAGTTGCTGCCAATCAGCCCCAGCATTTT
.	TRBJ1-5	TRBV7-2	.	CASSPAGAGEYEQHF	TGTGCCAGCAGCCCTGCCGGGGCTGGGGAGTACGAGCAGCATTTT
.	TRBJ2-7	TRBV7-6	.	CASSLELTGHGVDF	TGTGCCAGCAGCTTAGAGCTGACGGGCCACGGGGTCGACTTC
many	TRBJ2-7	TRBV14	TRBD1	CASSFWTGGGNEQYF	TGTGCCAGCAGCTTTTGGACAGGGGGCGGAAACGAGCAGTACTTC
many	TRBJ1-4	TRBV6-5	.	CASRGRGREEKLFF	TGTGCCAGCAGGGGTCGGGGGCGAGAGGAAAAACTGTTTTTT
.	TRBJ1-2	TRBV19	.	CASILGLENGYTF	TGTGCCAGTATCCTCGGGTTGGAGAATGGCTACACCTTC
many	TRBJ1-2	TRBV5-8	.	CASSLVPEINYGYTF	TGTGCCAGCAGCTTGGTACCGGAGATAAACTATGGCTACACCTTC